This TCR beta chain was observed in a study of T cells in Graves' hyperthyroidism and ophthalmopathy. There are 18 residues in the CDR3. With 0 bases clipped from V and 7 bases from J, the junction kept 15 bases outside the gene matches. Germline loops: CDR1 MNHNY, CDR2 SVGAGI (reference sequence). Amplification targeted TCR beta CDR3 regions from RNA transcripts. Initially, a first-round RT-PCR of the TCR CDR3 employed the HTBI primer set. TCRdb processed the multiplex PCR reads anew with MiXCR; each CDR3 protein has one entry. The sample has around 690,000 distinct CDR3 sequences, about 18% seen once.

The sequence was obtained from a man aged 50 to 60 with Graves' hyperthyroidism. The sequencing sample was made of blood. The V call is TRBV6-6, the J call TRBJ2-1, with 7 bases aligning to TRBD2. The CDR3 sequence is CASSYSGARASGLNEQFF. Written as DNA, the CDR3 is TGTGCCAGCAGTTACTCGGGCGCGAGGGCTAGCGGTCTAAATGAGCAGTTCTTC.